In this sample, the clone carrying this T cell receptor beta chain turned up a few times. The data stem from a study of blood T cells in healthy people across ages. The authors ran a second PCR of about 7 to 12 cycles using a sample-barcoded 5' primer and a J-beta primer mix. TCRdb re-called the 5' RACE reads with MiXCR, one entry per CDR3 protein. Of about 780,000 distinct CDR3 sequences listed, about a quarter are singletons. This CDR3 comprises 12 residues. These records were also assigned to another study, of T cells of mothers and their children. This second study says: A few healthy Caucasian mothers, along with their six children, were the donors. Extracted RNA, in its entirety, went into cDNA synthesis at around 1.5 ug per 15 ul. An overlap that was slightly higher, though non-significant, was seen in related mother-child pairs versus unrelated pairs.

V gene TRBV12-3 or TRBV12-4 combines with J gene TRBJ2-1, with D possibly matching TRBD2 (6 bases). The J call is in doubt because the DNA end fits TRBJ2-7 better. This receptor was identified in a boy aged 5 to 17 in good health. The sequencing sample was made of blood. CDR3 nucleotides: TGTGCCAGCAGTTCGGGAGTTTTGGAGCAGTACTTC. Its protein product is CASSSGVLEQYF.